The source of this TCR beta chain is a study of T cell responses to AZD1222 COVID-19 vaccine. The CDR3 totals 11 residues. The germline gives CDR1 MDHEN, CDR2 SYDVKM. The V end was cut by 5 bases, the J end by 6 bases, with 6 bases between. The table came from immunoSEQ multiplex PCR; TCRdb's copy has only in-frame clones and leaves some out. In the table there are 150,000 or so clones, approximately 90% of which are singletons. To note about this clone: Its specificity is unknown.

General observations from the study: Spike as a whole was targeted by vaccine-associated CD4 TCRs, dominant at 160-218 and 743-854. There were repertoire samples only from the period after the peak T cell response.

The specimen comprised peripheral blood, sampled on day 0 of AZD1222 vaccination. This chain joins TRBV28 and TRBJ2-3; no firm D call. The source is an adult in good health. The CDR3 protein is CASSIGDTQYF. CDR3 in DNA: TGTGCCAGCAGTATCGGGGATACGCAGTATTTT.